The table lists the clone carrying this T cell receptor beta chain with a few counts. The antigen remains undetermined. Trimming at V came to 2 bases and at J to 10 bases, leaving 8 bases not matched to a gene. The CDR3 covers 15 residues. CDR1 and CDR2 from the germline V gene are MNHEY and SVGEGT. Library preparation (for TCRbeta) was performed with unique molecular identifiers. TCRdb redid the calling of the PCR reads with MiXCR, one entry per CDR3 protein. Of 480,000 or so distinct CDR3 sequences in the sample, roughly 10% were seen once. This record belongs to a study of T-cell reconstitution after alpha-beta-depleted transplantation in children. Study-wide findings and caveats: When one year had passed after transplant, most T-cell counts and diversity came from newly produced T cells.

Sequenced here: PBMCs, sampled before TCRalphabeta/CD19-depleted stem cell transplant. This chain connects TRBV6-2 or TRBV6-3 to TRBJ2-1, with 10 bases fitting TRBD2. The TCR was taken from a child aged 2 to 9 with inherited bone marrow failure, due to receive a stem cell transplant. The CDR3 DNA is TGTGCCAGCAGTTACGTGCTAGCGGGAGATCGCGAGCAGTTCTTC. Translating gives CASSYVLAGDREQFF.